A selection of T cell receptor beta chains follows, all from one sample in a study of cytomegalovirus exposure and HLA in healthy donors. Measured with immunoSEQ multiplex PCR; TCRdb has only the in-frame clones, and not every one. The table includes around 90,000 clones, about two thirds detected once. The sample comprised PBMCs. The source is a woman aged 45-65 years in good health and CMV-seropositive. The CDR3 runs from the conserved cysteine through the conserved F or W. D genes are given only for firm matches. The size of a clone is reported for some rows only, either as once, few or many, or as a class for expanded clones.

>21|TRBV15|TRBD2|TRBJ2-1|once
TGTGCCACCAGCCCCTTAGGAAGCGGGGGGACCGATCCTTTCTCCTACAATGAGCAGTTCTTC
CATSPLGSGGTDPFSYNEQFF
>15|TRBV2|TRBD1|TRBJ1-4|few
TGTGCCAGCACCATCCCACAGGGGGGGGTTGAAAAACTGTTTTTT
CASTIPQGGVEKLFF
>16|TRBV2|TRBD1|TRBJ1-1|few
TGTGCCAGCAGGGCCTTCCGGACAGGACAGAACACTGAAGCTTTCTTT
CASRAFRTGQNTEAFF
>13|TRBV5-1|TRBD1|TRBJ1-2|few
TGCGCCAGCAGCTCGGACAGGGACTATGGCTACACCTTC
CASSSDRDYGYTF
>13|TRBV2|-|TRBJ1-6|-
TGTGCCAGCACCAGGGTTCATAATTCACCCCTCCACTTT
CASTRVHNSPLHF
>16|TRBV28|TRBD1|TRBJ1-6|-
TGTGCCAGCAGTTTAGATGGGACAGGGGGCGCTTCACCCCTCCACTTT
CASSLDGTGGASPLHF
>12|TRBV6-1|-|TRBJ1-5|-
TGTGCCAGCAGAACCGGGGATCCTCCCCAGCATTTT
CASRTGDPPQHF
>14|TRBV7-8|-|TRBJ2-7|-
TGTGCCAGCAGCTCCAGGCCTGAATCCTACGAGCAGTACTTC
CASSSRPESYEQYF
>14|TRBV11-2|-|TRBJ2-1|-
TGTGCCAGCAGCTTAGACGAGGTCCGGAATGAGCAGTTCTTC
CASSLDEVRNEQFF
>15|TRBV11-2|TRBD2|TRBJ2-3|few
TGTGCCAGCAGCACGCGGGGGTGGGGTACAGATACGCAGTATTTT
CASSTRGWGTDTQYF
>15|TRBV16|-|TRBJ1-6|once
TGTGCCAGCAGCCCCAATCCCCAAGGGGCTTCACCCCTCCACTTT
CASSPNPQGASPLHF
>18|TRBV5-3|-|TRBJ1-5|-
TGTGCCAGAAGCTTGCCCCGAGGGCCGTTCAATAGCAATCAGCCCCAGCATTTT
CARSLPRGPFNSNQPQHF
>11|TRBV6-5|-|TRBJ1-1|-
TGTGCCAGCAGCAACCTTCAGGGAGCTTTCTTT
CASSNLQGAFF
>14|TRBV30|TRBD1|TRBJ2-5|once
TGTGCCTGGGTTGGGACAGGGGGGGGAGAGACCCAGTACTTC
CAWVGTGGGETQYF
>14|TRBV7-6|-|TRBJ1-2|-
TGTGCCAGCAGCTTACGGGCAGGGGAGGGTGGCTACACCTTC
CASSLRAGEGGYTF
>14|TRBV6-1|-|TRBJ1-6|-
TGTGCCAGCAGTGAACGTGGGGGCGTTTCACCCCTCCACTTT
CASSERGGVSPLHF
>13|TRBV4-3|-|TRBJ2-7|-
TGCGCCAGCAGCCATTTGGGACTCGACGAGCAGTACTTC
CASSHLGLDEQYF
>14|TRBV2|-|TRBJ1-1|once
TGTGCCAGCGCAAACAGAGACTACAACACTGAAGCTTTCTTT
CASANRDYNTEAFF
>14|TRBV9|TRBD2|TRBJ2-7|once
TGTGCCAGCAGCTTGAGCGGGGCCTCCTACGAGCAGTACTTC
CASSLSGASYEQYF
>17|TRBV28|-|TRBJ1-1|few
TGTGCCAGCAGTTTTCGGACAGCCAAACGCTCCAACACTGAAGCTTTCTTT
CASSFRTAKRSNTEAFF
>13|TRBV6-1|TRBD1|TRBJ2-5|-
TGTGCCAGCGAGGGACAGGCCCAAGAGACCCAGTACTTC
CASEGQAQETQYF
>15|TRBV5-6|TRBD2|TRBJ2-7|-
TGTGCCAGCAGCTTGGGTGGGACTAGCGTCTACGAGCAGTACTTC
CASSLGGTSVYEQYF
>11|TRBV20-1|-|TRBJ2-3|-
TGCAGTGCTAGAGATATCGAAGCGGAGTATTTT
CSARDIEAEYF
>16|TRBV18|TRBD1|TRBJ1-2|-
TGTGCCAGCTCACCGAACACCGGGACAGTAGACTATGGCTACACCTTC
CASSPNTGTVDYGYTF
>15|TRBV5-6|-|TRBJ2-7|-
TGTGCCAGCAGCCACCTACAGGGTTTCTCCTACGAGCAGTACTTC
CASSHLQGFSYEQYF
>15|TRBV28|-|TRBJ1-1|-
TGTGCCAGCAGTTCCCCACAGGTAATGAACACTGAAGCTTTCTTT
CASSSPQVMNTEAFF
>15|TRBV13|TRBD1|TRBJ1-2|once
TGTGCCAGCAGCACACGGACAGGCCCTTTGGGGGGCTACACCTTC
CASSTRTGPLGGYTF
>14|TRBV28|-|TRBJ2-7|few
TGTGCCAGCAGTTTAGGGGGCAGTTTGCTCGAGCAGTACTTC
CASSLGGSLLEQYF
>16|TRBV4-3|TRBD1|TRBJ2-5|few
TGCGCCAGCAGCCAAGACCCCGGACAGGGTCAAGAGACCCAGTACTTC
CASSQDPGQGQETQYF
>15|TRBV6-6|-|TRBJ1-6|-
TGTGCCAGCAGTCACGGACAGCCTTATAATTCACCCCTCCACTTT
CASSHGQPYNSPLHF
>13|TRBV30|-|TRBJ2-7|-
TGTGCCTGGAGTGTAGGCGGAGACTACGAGCAGTACTTC
CAWSVGGDYEQYF
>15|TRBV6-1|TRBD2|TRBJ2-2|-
TGTGCCAGCACCGACGGGACTAGCTGGTCCGGGGAGCTGTTTTTT
CASTDGTSWSGELFF
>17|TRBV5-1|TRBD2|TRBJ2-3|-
TGCGCCAGCCGGACTAGCGGGGTTTCTCGTGGTGCAGATACGCAGTATTTT
CASRTSGVSRGADTQYF
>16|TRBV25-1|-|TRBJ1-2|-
TGTGCCAGCAGTGAATTAGGGGCTACAGGGAACTATGGCTACACCTTC
CASSELGATGNYGYTF
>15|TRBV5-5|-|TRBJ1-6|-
TGTGCCAGCGGCGGAGGGCAGCCGATGGATTCACCCCTCCACTTT
CASGGGQPMDSPLHF
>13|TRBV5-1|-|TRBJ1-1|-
TGCGCCAGCCGCACAGAAATGAACACTGAAGCTTTCTTT
CASRTEMNTEAFF
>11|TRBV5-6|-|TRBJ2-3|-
TGTGCCAGCAGCCTCACAGATACGCAGTATTTT
CASSLTDTQYF
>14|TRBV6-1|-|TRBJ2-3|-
TGTGCCAGCAGTGCAGGGAATGATGCAGATACGCAGTATTTT
CASSAGNDADTQYF
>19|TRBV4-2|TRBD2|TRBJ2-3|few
TGTGCCAGCAGCCAAGATCTTACTAGCGGGGCCTTCGGCACAGATACGCAGTATTTT
CASSQDLTSGAFGTDTQYF
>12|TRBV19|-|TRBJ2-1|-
TGTGCCAGTAGTATGAGTTACAATGAGCAGTTCTTC
CASSMSYNEQFF
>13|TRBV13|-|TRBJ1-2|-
TGTGCCAGCAGCTTAAGGGGCAGATATGGCTACACCTTC
CASSLRGRYGYTF
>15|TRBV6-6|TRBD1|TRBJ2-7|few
TGTGCCAGCAGTTCCCCGGGACAGGGGGCCCACGAGCAGTACTTC
CASSSPGQGAHEQYF
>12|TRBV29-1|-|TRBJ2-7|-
TGCAGCGTTGGACAGGATATGGAAGAGCAGTACTTC
CSVGQDMEEQYF
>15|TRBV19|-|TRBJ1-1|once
TGTGCCAGTAGTTGGGGGGTAGGAACTAACACTGAAGCTTTCTTT
CASSWGVGTNTEAFF
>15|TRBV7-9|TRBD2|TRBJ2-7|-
TGTGCCAGCAGGGGGGGGACTAGCGGCACCTACGAGCAGTACTTC
CASRGGTSGTYEQYF
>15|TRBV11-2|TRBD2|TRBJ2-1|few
TGTGCCAGCAGCTTAAGGACTAGCGGCTACAATGAGCAGTTCTTC
CASSLRTSGYNEQFF
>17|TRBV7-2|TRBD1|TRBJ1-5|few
TGTGCCAGCAGCCGGACAGGGGGCGGCATATGGAATCAGCCCCAGCATTTT
CASSRTGGGIWNQPQHF
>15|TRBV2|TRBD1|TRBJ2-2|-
TGTGCCAGCGGGAGGGACAGGGGGCAGGGGAGGGAGCTGTTTTTT
CASGRDRGQGRELFF
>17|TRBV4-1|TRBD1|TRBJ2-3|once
TGCGCCAGCAGCCAGGGTTTTGAGGGGGCTGATAGAGATACGCAGTATTTT
CASSQGFEGADRDTQYF